The table lists the clone carrying this TCR beta chain with many counts. Antigen specificity is unknown. TCR beta VDJ and CDR3 profiling used genomic DNA as template. One entry per CDR3 protein results from TCRdb running MiXCR on the reads. Of approximately 220,000 distinct CDR3 sequences listed, under 50% were seen once; the top ten hold just under 20%. This sample was taken from a study of CD8+CD57+ T cells in acquired aplastic anemia. Study-level background: Sorted CD4+ and CD8+ cells gave an average of roughly 3.2 ug of DNA. Study-level points and caveats: Patients had twenty-nine CD8+ CDR3 sequences in common with controls (the shared set). CD8+ Simpson's diversity in patients was not significantly different from that in controls.

CD8+CD57+ cell expansion, shown by flow cytometry, had occurred in the patients selected for sequencing. The V end was cut by 1 base, the J end by 6 bases, with 13 bases between. In germline, CDR1 is MGHRA, CDR2 YSYEKL. This CDR3 is 14 amino acids long. The receptor was isolated from a human donor with aplastic anemia. This chain links TRBV4-1 with TRBJ2-7, with D perhaps matching TRBD2 (7 bases). The sample consisted of sorted CD4+, CD8+, or CD8+CD57+ T cells (not recorded which) from PBMCs. The CDR3 here is CASSQVGRGGEQYF. CDR3 nucleotide sequence: TGCGCCAGCAGCCAAGTGGGGAGGGGGGGCGAGCAGTACTTC.